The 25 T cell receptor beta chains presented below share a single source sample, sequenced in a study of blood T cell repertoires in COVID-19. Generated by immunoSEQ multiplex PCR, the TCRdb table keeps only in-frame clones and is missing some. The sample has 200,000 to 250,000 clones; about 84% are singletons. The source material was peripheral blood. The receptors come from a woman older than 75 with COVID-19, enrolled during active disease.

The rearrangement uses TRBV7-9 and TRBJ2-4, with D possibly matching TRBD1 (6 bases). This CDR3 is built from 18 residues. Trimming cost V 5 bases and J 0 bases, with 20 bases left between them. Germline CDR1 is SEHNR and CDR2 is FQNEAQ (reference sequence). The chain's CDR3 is CASSAGTRGTLAKNIQYF. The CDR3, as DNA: TGTGCCAGCAGCGCCGGGACAAGAGGAACTTTAGCCAAAAACATTCAGTACTTC.

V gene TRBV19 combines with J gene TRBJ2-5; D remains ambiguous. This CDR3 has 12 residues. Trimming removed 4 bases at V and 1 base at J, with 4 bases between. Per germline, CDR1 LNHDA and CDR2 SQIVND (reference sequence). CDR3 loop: CASSTRQETQYF. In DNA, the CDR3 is TGTGCCAGTAGTACCCGCCAAGAGACCCAGTACTTC. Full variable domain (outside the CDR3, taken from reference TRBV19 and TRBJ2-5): DGGITQSPKYLFRKEGQNVTLSCEQNLNHDAMYWYRQDPGQGLRLIYYSQIVNDFQKGDIAEGYSVSREKKESFPLTVTSAQKNPTAFYLCASSTRQETQYFGPGTRLLVL.

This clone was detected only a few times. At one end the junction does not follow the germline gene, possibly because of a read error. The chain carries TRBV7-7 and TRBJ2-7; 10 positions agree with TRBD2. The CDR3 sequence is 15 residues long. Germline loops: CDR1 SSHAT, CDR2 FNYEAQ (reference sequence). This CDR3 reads CASSLGLADVDEQYF. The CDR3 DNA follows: TGTGCTAGCAGCTTAGGACTAGCGGATGTCGACGAGCAGTACTTC. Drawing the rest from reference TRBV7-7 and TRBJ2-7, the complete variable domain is GAGVSQSPRYKVTKRGQDVTLRCDPISSHATLYWYQQALGQGPEFLTYFNYEAQPDKSGLPSDRFSAERPEGSISTLTIQRTEQRDSAMYRCASSLGLADVDEQYFGPGTRLTVT.

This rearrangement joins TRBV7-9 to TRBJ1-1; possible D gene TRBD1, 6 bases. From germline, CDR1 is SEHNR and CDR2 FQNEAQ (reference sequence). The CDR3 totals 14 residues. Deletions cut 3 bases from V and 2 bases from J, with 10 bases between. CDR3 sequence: CASSFADSNTEAFF. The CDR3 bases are TGTGCCAGCAGCTTCGCGGACAGCAACACTGAAGCTTTCTTT.

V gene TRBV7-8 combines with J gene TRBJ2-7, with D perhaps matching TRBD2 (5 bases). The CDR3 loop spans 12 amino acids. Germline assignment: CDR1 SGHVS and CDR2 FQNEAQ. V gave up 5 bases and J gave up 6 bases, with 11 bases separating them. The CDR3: CASSPGTLEQYF. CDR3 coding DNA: TGTGCCAGCAGCCCGGGAACCCTCGAGCAGTACTTC.

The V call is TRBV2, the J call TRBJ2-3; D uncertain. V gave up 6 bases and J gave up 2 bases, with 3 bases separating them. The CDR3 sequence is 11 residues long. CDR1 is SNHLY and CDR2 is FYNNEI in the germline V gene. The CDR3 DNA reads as TGTGCCAGCAGCCTCACAGATACGCAGTATTTT. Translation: CASSLTDTQYF. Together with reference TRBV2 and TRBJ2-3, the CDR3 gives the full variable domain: EPEVTQTPSHQVTQMGQEVILRCVPISNHLYFYWYRQILGQKVEFLVSFYNNEISEKSEIFDDQFSVERPDGSNFTLKIRSTKLEDSAMYFCASSLTDTQYFGPGTRLTVL.

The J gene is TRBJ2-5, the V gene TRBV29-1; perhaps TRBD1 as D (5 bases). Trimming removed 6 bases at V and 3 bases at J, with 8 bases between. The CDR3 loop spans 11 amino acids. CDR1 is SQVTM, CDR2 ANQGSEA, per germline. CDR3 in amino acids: CSVQDKETQYF. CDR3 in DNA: TGCAGCGTCCAGGACAAAGAGACCCAGTACTTC.

The CDR3 protein is CASSIREGGVVGQPQHF. For the CDR3, the DNA is TGTGCCAGTAGTATACGCGAGGGAGGGGTCGTTGGGCAGCCCCAGCATTTT. The rearrangement joins TRBV19 to TRBJ1-5; a possible D gene is TRBD1 (5 bases). CDR3 length: 17 amino acids. Between the trimmed V and J ends, which lost 2 bases and 7 bases, there was a span of 21 bases. CDR1 is LNHDA and CDR2 is SQIVND in the germline V gene (reference sequence).

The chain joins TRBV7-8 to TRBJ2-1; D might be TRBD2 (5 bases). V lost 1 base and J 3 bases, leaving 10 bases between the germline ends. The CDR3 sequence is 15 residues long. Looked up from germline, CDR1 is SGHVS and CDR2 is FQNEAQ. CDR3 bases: TGTGCCAGCAGCTTAGACAGACTAAGCTACAATGAGCAGTTCTTC. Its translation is CASSLDRLSYNEQFF.

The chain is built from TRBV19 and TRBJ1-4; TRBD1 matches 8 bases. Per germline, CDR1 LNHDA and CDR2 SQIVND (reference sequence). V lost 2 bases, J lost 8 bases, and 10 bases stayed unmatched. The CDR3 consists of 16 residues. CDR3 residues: CASSIRRTGQIEKLFF. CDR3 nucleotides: TGTGCCAGTAGTATAAGGCGGACAGGGCAAATCGAAAAACTGTTTTTT.

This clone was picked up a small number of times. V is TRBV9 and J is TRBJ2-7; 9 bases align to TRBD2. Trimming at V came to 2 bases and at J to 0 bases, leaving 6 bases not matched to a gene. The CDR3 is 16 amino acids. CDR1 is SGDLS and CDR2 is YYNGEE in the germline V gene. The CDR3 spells CASSVGREGLSYEQYF. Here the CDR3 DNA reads TGTGCCAGCAGCGTGGGGCGGGAGGGCCTCTCCTACGAGCAGTACTTC.

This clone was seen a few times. The CDR3 DNA is TGTGCCAGCAGCTTCTCGGGGCAGGGGGGTTCACCCCTCCACTTT. This codes for CASSFSGQGGSPLHF. This chain links TRBV7-9 with TRBJ1-6; TRBD1 matches 7 bases. This CDR3 region has 15 residues. Per germline, CDR1 SEHNR and CDR2 FQNEAQ (reference sequence). V lost 3 bases, J lost 9 bases, and 8 bases stayed unmatched.

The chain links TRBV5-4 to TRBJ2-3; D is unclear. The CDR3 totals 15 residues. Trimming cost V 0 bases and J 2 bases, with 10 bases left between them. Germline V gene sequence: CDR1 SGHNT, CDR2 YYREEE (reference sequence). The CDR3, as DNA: TGTGCCAGCAGCTTGGAAGGCGGTTACACAGATACGCAGTATTTT. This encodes CASSLEGGYTDTQYF.

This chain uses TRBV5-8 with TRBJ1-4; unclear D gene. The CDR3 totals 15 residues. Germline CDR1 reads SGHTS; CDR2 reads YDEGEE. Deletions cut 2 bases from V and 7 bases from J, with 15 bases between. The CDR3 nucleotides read TGTGCCAGCAGCTTTGTAGGCTCCGAGGGTGAAAAACTGTTTTTT. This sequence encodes CASSFVGSEGEKLFF.

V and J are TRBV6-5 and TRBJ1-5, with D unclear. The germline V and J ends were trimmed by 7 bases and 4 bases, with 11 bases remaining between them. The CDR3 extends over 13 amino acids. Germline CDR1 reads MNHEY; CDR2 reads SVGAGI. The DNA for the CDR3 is TGTGCCAGCAATTCTCAGGCAAATCAGCCCCAGCATTTT. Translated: CASNSQANQPQHF.

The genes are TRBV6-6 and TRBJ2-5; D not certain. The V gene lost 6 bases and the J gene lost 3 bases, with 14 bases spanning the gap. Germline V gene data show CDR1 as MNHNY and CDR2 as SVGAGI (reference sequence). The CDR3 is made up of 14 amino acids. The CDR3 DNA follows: TGTGCCAGCAGAGAACAGTCATACAAAGAGACCCAGTACTTC. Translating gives CASREQSYKETQYF.

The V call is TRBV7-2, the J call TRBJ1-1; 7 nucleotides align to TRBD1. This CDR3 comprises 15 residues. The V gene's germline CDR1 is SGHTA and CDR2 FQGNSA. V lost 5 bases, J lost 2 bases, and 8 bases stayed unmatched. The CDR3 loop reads CASSPPRQGNTEAFF. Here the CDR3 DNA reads TGTGCCAGCAGCCCCCCTCGACAGGGAAACACTGAAGCTTTCTTT.

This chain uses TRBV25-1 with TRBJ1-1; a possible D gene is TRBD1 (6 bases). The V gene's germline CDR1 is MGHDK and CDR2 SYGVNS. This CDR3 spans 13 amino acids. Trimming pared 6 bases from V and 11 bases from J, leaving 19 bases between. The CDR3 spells CASSLTDRRYAFF. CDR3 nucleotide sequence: TGTGCCAGCAGCCTAACCGACAGGAGGTATGCTTTCTTT.

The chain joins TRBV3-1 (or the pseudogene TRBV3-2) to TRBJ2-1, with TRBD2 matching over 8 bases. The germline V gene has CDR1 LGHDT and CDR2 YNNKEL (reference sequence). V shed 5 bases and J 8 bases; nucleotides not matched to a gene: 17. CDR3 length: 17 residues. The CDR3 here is CASSFQRVGGAADEQFF. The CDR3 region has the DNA TGTGCCAGCAGCTTCCAACGGGTCGGGGGGGCAGCGGATGAGCAGTTCTTC.

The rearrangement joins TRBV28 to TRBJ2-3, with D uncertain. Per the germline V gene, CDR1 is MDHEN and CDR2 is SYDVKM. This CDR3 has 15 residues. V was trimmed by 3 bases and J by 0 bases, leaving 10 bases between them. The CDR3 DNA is TGTGCCAGCAGTTTGCCAGGAACTAGCACAGATACGCAGTATTTT. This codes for CASSLPGTSTDTQYF.

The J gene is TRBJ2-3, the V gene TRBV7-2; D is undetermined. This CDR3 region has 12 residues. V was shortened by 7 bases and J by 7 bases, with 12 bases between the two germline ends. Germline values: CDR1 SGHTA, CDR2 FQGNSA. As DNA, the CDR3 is TGTGCCAGCACCCTCTCCGCGAATACGCAGTATTTT. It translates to CASTLSANTQYF.

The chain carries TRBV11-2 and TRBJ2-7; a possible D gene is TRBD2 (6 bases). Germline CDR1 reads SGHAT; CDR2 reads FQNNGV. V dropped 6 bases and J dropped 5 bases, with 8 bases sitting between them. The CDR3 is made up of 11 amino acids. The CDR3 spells CASRSGDEQYF. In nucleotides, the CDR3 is TGTGCCAGCAGGTCGGGAGACGAGCAGTACTTC.

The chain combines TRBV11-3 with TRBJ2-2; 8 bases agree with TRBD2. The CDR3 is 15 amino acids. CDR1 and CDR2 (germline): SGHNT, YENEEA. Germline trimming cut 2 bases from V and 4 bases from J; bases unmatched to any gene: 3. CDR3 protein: CASSLTSGSTGELFF. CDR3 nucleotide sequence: TGTGCCAGCAGCTTAACTAGCGGTAGCACCGGGGAGCTGTTTTTT.

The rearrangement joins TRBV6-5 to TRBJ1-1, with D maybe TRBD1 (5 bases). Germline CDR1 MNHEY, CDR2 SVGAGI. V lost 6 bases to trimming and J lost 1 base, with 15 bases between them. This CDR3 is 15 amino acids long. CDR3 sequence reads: CASSPGGTTNTEAFF. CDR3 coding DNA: TGTGCCAGCAGCCCCGGGGGGACCACGAACACTGAAGCTTTCTTT.

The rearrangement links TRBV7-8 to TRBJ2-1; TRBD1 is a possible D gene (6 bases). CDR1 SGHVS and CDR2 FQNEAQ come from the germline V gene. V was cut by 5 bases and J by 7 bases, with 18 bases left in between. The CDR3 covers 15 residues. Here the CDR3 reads CASSTLRDTGNEQFF. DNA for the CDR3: TGTGCCAGCAGCACACTCCGGGACACCGGAAATGAGCAGTTCTTC.